This TCR beta chain was retrieved from a study of graft-versus-host responses after intestinal transplantation. About the research overall: Recipients underwent multivisceral, liver-intestinal, or isolated intestinal transplants. Among the recipients, all got anti-thymocyte globulin induction and then tacrolimus and steroids for approximately 3 years.

Whole-study results and caveats: In recipient marrow, GvH clones were found, and some appeared first in ileum or blood.

Data came from immunoSEQ multiplex PCR; TCRdb stores just in-frame clones and leaves some out. Of approximately 77,000 clones in the sample, 92% were seen once. Germline loops: CDR1 SNHLY, CDR2 FYNNEI. Germline trimming cut 7 bases from V and 2 bases from J; bases unmatched to any gene: 6. The CDR3 is 14 residues long. Regarding this clone: The antigen remains unidentified.

The gene calls are TRBV2 and TRBJ2-3; TRBD1 aligns across 7 bases. The TCR sequence derives from a human patient who received an intestinal transplant, so some T cells may come from the graft donor. Sample: PBMCs, taken 98 days after intestinal transplantation. In DNA form, the CDR3 reads TGTGCCAGCACCCGGGACAGAAACACAGATACGCAGTATTTT. This encodes CASTRDRNTDTQYF.